This T cell receptor beta chain was profiled in a study of response to subunit inactivated influenza vaccine. This clonotype was observed a handful of times. TCRdb reanalysed the RT-PCR reads using MiXCR and keeps one entry per CDR3 protein. The sample yields about 170,000 distinct CDR3 sequences, 9.5% to 15% seen once. The V end lost 4 bases, the J end lost 3 bases, and 1 base lay between the germline ends. The CDR3 loop spans 11 amino acids. Germline V gene sequence: CDR1 SNHLY, CDR2 FYNNEI. The sample was also linked to a second study, of T cells expressing NK-cell markers. From that second work: Scientists made TCR beta cDNA using 5'RACE template switching with UMIs. Serological testing identified most of the eight sequenced donors as HCMV-seropositive and one as seronegative.

This chain uses TRBV2 with TRBJ1-5, with no clear D. This TCR derives from a man in his fifties who received an inactivated influenza vaccine. The sample here was CD8+ T cells sorted from PBMCs, taken approximately 13 days after vaccination. As DNA, the CDR3 is TGTGCCAGCAGTGTCAATCAGCCCCAGCATTTT. This translates into CASSVNQPQHF.